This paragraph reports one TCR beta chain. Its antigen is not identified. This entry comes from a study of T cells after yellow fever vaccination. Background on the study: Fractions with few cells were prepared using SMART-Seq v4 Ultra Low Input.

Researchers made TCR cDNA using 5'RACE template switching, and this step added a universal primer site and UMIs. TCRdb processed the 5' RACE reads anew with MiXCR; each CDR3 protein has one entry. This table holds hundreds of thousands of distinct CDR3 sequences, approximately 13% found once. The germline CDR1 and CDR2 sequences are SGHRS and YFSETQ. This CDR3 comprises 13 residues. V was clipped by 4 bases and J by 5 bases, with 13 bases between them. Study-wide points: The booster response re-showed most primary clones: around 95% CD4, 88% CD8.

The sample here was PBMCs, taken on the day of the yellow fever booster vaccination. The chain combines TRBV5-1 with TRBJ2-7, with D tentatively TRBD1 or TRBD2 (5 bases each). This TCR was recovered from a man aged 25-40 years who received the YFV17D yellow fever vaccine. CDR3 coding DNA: TGCGCCAGCAGCGGGGACCTACGAGACGAGCAGTACTTC. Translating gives CASSGDLRDEQYF.